The present T cell receptor beta chain was sequenced within a study of T-cell memory formation after mild COVID-19. Across the whole study: Among the donors, TCR clusters were largely specific to each donor.

The study's findings and limits: Second-wave clones with a day 37 peak had unconfirmed SARS-CoV-2 specificity. Certain responding clones were present in pre-infection memory, suggesting participation of cross-reactive memory.

TCRdb processed the 5' RACE reads anew with MiXCR; each CDR3 protein has one entry. The sample includes some 250,000 distinct CDR3 sequences, roughly 9.4% of them seen just once. Per germline, CDR1 MNHEY and CDR2 SMNVEV (reference sequence). The CDR3 is made up of 12 amino acids. V was cut by 5 bases and J by 7 bases, with 8 bases left in between. Turning to this clonotype: Antigen unknown.

This sequence originates from a man aged 18 to 30 who had mild COVID-19 (a few samples of this study predate the infection). Cell type and time point are not known. Sequenced sample: PBMCs or a T cell subset sorted from them (not recorded which). The chain joins TRBV27 to TRBJ2-2; D might be TRBD2 (6 bases). CDR3 residues: CASSMDYGELFF. CDR3 DNA sequence: TGTGCCAGCAGTATGGACTACGGGGAGCTGTTTTTT.